These T cell receptor beta chains were read from a single sample in a study of shared clonotypes between healthy human individuals. Clones were read by immunoSEQ multiplex PCR, and TCRdb kept only the in-frame ones, dropping some. The sample records about 120,000 clones, about 63% being singletons. The sample consisted of memory CD8+ T cells sorted from blood. The receptors derive from a woman in her 30s in good health. CDR3s include the opening cysteine and the closing phenylalanine or tryptophan. D genes are given only for firm matches. Clone size is shown for a subset of rows, as once, few, many or a class of expanded clone.

TRBD1	-	TRBJ2-7	TRBV28	CASSLDRGHSYEQYF	TGTGCCAGCAGTTTAGACAGGGGCCATTCCTACGAGCAGTACTTC
-	-	TRBJ2-1	TRBV4-1	CASSRGDSYNEQFF	TGCGCCAGCAGCCGGGGGGACTCCTACAATGAGCAGTTCTTC
TRBD1	few	TRBJ2-7	TRBV11-2	CASSPRDRGANEQYF	TGTGCCAGCAGCCCCAGGGACAGGGGTGCCAACGAGCAGTACTTC
-	-	TRBJ2-1	TRBV2	CASSVRGTDTYNEQFF	TGTGCCAGCAGTGTACGCGGGACAGATACCTACAATGAGCAGTTCTTC
-	-	TRBJ1-4	TRBV27	CASARRGFGEEKLFF	TGTGCCAGCGCACGCCGGGGGTTTGGGGAAGAAAAACTGTTTTTT
-	-	TRBJ2-1	TRBV27	CASSSTPNSYNEQFF	TGTGCCAGCAGTTCGACTCCTAATTCCTACAATGAGCAGTTCTTC
-	-	TRBJ2-1	TRBV18	CASSRQGASSYNEQFF	TGTGCCAGCTCAAGACAAGGGGCCAGCTCCTACAATGAGCAGTTCTTC
-	-	TRBJ2-3	TRBV5-5	CASSLELASTDTQYF	TGTGCCAGCAGCTTGGAGCTAGCGAGCACAGATACGCAGTATTTT
TRBD2	few	TRBJ2-7	TRBV28	CASSFRTSGLYEQYF	TGTGCCAGCAGTTTCCGGACTAGCGGGCTCTACGAGCAGTACTTC
TRBD2	-	TRBJ2-2	TRBV30	CAWKTSGRPSGELFF	TGTGCCTGGAAGACTAGCGGGAGACCTTCCGGGGAGCTGTTTTTT
-	-	TRBJ2-4	TRBV21-1	CASSAGQGKNIQYF	TGTGCCAGCAGCGCGGGACAGGGGAAAAACATTCAGTACTTC
TRBD1	-	TRBJ2-2	TRBV5-3	CARSLALSGTGERGELFF	TGTGCCAGAAGCTTGGCCTTATCCGGGACAGGCGAAAGAGGGGAGCTGTTTTTT
-	-	TRBJ2-2	TRBV21-1	CASSNTNTGELFF	TGTGCCAGCAGCAACACGAACACCGGGGAGCTGTTTTTT
-	once	TRBJ2-3	TRBV20-1	CSATETDTQYF	TGCAGTGCTACCGAAACAGATACGCAGTATTTT
-	-	TRBJ2-7	TRBV6-6	CASSYGFLYEQYF	TGTGCCAGCAGTTACGGCTTTTTATACGAGCAGTACTTC
-	once	TRBJ1-5	TRBV28	CASSPTGAHNSNQPQHF	TGTGCCAGCAGTCCCACGGGGGCCCACAATAGCAATCAGCCCCAGCATTTT
-	-	TRBJ2-4	TRBV11-2	CASSPLGGKNIQYF	TGTGCCAGCAGCCCGTTGGGTGGCAAAAACATTCAGTACTTC
TRBD1	-	TRBJ1-2	TRBV7-8	CASSFTRDRVGYTF	TGTGCCAGCAGCTTCACCCGGGACAGGGTCGGCTACACCTTC
TRBD2	-	TRBJ2-1	TRBV4-1	CASSQTWTGGYNEQFF	TGCGCCAGCAGCCAAACCTGGACGGGAGGTTACAATGAGCAGTTCTTC
-	-	TRBJ2-7	TRBV6-1	CASSEAGVWLYEQYF	TGTGCCAGCAGTGAAGCGGGGGTCTGGTTGTACGAGCAGTACTTC
-	-	TRBJ1-1	TRBV7-5	CASSLVTGGASEAFF	TGTGCCAGCAGCTTAGTGACAGGGGGCGCGTCTGAAGCTTTCTTT
-	-	TRBJ2-1	TRBV29-1	CSVGERHEQFF	TGCAGCGTTGGTGAGAGGCATGAGCAGTTCTTC
TRBD1	-	TRBJ2-7	TRBV6-1	CASGRDRVNEQYF	TGTGCCAGCGGTCGGGACAGGGTAAACGAGCAGTACTTC
TRBD2	-	TRBJ2-3	TRBV5-1	CASSRQTSGSTDTQYF	TGCGCCAGCAGCAGGCAGACTAGCGGGAGCACAGATACGCAGTATTTT
TRBD1	-	TRBJ2-7	TRBV10-1	CASSEGTGPSTEQYF	TGCGCCAGCAGTGAGGGGACAGGCCCTAGTACCGAGCAGTACTTC
TRBD1	-	TRBJ1-4	TRBV5-1	CASSLDGTGGLLNEKLFF	TGCGCCAGCAGCTTGGATGGGACAGGGGGCCTCCTTAATGAAAAACTGTTTTTT
-	few	TRBJ1-1	TRBV6-4	CASSDSSASAEAFF	TGTGCCAGCAGTGACTCATCGGCGTCAGCTGAAGCTTTCTTT
-	few	TRBJ2-1	TRBV25-1	CASSGETSFSYNEQFF	TGTGCCAGCAGTGGCGAGACTAGTTTCTCCTACAATGAGCAGTTCTTC